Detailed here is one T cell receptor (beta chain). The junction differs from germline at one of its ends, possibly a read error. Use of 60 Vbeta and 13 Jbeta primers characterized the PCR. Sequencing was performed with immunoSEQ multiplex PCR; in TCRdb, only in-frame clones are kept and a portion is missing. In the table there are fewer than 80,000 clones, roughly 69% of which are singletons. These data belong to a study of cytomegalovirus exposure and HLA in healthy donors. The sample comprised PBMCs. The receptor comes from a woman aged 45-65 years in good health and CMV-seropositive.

Here the CDR3 DNA reads TGTGCTAGCAGTCCCGGGACAGGGGCGGGCGAGACCCAGTACTTC. Its protein product is CASSPGTGAGETQYF. The chain has TRBV7-7 and TRBJ2-5; 10 positions agree with TRBD1. CDR3 length: 15 amino acids. Germline assignment: CDR1 SSHAT and CDR2 FNYEAQ (reference sequence).